This TCR beta chain was found in a study of OX40 agonist ivuxolimab in advanced cancers. The overall study: Eligibility rules accepted prior anti-PD-1, anti-PD-L1 or anti-CTLA-4 therapy, and 40% to 50% had some.

Germline-derived CDR1 and CDR2 are MNHNY and SVGAGI (reference sequence). The CDR3 loop spans 14 amino acids. V was pared by 5 bases and J by 4 bases, with 14 bases between. Generated by immunoSEQ multiplex PCR, the TCRdb table keeps only in-frame clones and is missing some. The sample carries 50,000 to 70,000 clones, 70% to 90% recorded once. This specimen consisted of CD4+ or CD8+ T cells sorted from blood, obtained in a trial of the OX40 agonist ivuxolimab. The sequence derives from an adult with an advanced solid tumor such as melanoma, head and neck, liver or kidney cancer. This sequence joins TRBV6-6 and TRBJ1-2; weak D call: TRBD1 (6 bases). CDR3: CASSPGQSIYGYTF. The DNA for the CDR3 is TGTGCCAGCAGTCCAGGACAGAGTATCTATGGCTACACCTTC.